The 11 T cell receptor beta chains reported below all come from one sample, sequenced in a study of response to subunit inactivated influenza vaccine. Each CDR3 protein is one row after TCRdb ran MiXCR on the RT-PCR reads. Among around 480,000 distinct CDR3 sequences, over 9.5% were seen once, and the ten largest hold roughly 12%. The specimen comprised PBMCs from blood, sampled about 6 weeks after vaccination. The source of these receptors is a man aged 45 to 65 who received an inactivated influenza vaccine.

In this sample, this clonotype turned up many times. Here the CDR3 reads CSAGRAAGQPQHF. In DNA form, the CDR3 reads TGCAGTGCGGGTCGAGCAGCGGGTCAGCCCCAGCATTTT. The chain employs TRBV20-1 and TRBJ1-5; D is unresolved. With 6 bases removed from V and 6 bases from J, the gap between germline ends came to 15 bases. CDR3 length: 13 residues. The V gene's germline CDR1 is DFQATT and CDR2 SNEGSKA (reference sequence).

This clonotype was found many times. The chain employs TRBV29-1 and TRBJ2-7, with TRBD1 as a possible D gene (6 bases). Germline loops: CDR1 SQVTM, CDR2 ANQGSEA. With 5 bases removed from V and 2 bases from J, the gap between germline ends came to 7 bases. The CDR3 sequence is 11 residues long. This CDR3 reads CSVRTAYEQYF. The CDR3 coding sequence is TGCAGCGTTCGGACAGCCTACGAGCAGTACTTC.

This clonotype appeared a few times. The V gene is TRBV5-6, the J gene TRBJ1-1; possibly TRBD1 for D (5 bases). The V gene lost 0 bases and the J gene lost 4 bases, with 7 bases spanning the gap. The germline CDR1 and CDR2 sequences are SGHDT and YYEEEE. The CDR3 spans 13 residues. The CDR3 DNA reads TGTGCCAGCAGCTTGGGGGGGACCACTGAAGCTTTCTTT. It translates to CASSLGGTTEAFF.

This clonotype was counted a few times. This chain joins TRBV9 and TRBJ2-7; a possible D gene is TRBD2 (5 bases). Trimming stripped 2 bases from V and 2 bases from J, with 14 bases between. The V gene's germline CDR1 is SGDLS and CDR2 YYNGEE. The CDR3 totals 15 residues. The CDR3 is CASSVGLEAAYEQYF. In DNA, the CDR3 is TGTGCCAGCAGCGTTGGACTGGAAGCAGCCTACGAGCAGTACTTC. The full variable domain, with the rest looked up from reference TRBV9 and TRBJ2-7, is DSGVTQTPKHLITATGQRVTLRCSPRSGDLSVYWYQQSLDQGLQFLIQYYNGEERAKGNILERFSAQQFPDLHSELNLSSLELGDSALYFCASSVGLEAAYEQYFGPGTRLTVT.

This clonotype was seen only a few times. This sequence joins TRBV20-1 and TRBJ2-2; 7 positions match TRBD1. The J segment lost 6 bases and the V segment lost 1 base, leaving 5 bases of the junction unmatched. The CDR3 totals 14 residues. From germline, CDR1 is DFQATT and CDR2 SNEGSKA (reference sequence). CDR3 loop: CSARAYQGAGELFF. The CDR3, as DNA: TGCAGTGCTAGAGCTTACCAGGGGGCCGGGGAGCTGTTTTTT.

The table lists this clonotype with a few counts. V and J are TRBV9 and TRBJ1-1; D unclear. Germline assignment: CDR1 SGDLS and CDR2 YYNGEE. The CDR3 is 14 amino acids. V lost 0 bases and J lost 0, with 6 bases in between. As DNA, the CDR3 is TGTGCCAGCAGCGTAGCGGTAATGAACACTGAAGCTTTCTTT. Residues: CASSVAVMNTEAFF.

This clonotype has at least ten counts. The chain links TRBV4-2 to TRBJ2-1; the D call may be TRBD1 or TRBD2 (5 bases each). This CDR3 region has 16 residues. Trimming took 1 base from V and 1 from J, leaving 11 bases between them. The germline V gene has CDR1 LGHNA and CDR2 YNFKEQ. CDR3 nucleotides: TGTGCCAGCAGCCAAGGGGGGTATCGGTCCTACAATGAGCAGTTCTTC. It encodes CASSQGGYRSYNEQFF.

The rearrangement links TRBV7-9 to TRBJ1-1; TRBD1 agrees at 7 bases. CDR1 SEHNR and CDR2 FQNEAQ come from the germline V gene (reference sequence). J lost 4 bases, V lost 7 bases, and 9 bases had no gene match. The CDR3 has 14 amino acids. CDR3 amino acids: CASTPDRFGTEAFF. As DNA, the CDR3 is TGTGCCAGCACACCGGACAGGTTCGGCACTGAAGCTTTCTTT. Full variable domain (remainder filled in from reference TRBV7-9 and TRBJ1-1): DTGVSQNPRHKITKRGQNVTFRCDPISEHNRLYWYRQTLGQGPEFLTYFQNEAQLEKSRLLSDRFSAERPKGSFSTLEIQRTEQGDSAMYLCASTPDRFGTEAFFGQGTRLTVV.

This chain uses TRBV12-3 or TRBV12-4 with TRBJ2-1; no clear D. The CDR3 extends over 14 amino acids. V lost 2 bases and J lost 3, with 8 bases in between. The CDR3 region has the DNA TGTGCCAGCAGTTTAAGTGAATTCTACAATGAGCAGTTCTTC. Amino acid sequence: CASSLSEFYNEQFF.

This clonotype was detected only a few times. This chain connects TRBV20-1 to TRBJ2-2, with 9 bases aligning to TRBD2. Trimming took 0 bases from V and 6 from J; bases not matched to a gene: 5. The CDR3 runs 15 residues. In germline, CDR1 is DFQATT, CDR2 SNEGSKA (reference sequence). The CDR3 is CSARDLRGGPGELFF. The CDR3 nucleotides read TGCAGTGCTAGAGATTTGCGGGGGGGCCCCGGGGAGCTGTTTTTT.

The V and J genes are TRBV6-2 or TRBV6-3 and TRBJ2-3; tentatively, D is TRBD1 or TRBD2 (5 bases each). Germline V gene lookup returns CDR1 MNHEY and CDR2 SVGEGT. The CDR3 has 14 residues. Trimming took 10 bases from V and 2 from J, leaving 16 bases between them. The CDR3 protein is CATQDRGVTDTQYF. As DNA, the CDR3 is TGTGCCACTCAAGATCGAGGGGTCACAGATACGCAGTATTTT.